The clone carrying this TCR beta chain has a count of ten or more. The antigen remains undetermined. This specimen comes from a study of CD8+CD57+ T cells in acquired aplastic anemia. The wider study: The sorted CD4+ and CD8+ cells yielded an average around 3.2 ug of DNA. The study's findings and limits: CD8+ Simpson's diversity did not differ significantly between patients and controls.

The template used for profiling TCR beta VDJ and CDR3 was genomic DNA. TCRdb re-derived calls from the reads in MiXCR, one entry per CDR3 protein. This table holds 55,000 to 60,000 distinct CDR3 sequences, roughly three fifths found once. The sequenced patients had an expansion of CD8+CD57+ cells seen by flow cytometry. Blood came from patients not yet given any therapy. Germline V CDR1 and CDR2: SGHDT, YYEEEE. Trimming removed 1 base from V and 6 bases from J, with 8 bases in between. There are 13 residues in the CDR3. The gene calls are TRBV5-6 and TRBJ1-5, with D possibly being TRBD1 (6 bases). Sequencing input: sorted CD4+, CD8+, or CD8+CD57+ T cells (not recorded which) from PBMCs. The receptor was isolated from a human donor with aplastic anemia. CDR3 nucleotides: TGTGCCAGCAGCTTGAAGGGGGGTCAGCCCCAGCATTTT. It encodes CASSLKGGQPQHF.